The source of this TCR beta chain is a study of T cell responses to AZD1222 COVID-19 vaccine. Study background: Second-dose intervals near 4 or 12 weeks were combined.

Concerning this clone itself: The antigen remains unidentified.

Sequenced by immunoSEQ multiplex PCR; TCRdb stores in-frame clones only, minus some. The table shows fewer than 150,000 clones, with roughly 88% occurring only once. Study-level points and caveats: Spike-specific TCR breadth and depth grew following two AZD1222 doses. In the spike-specific TCR repertoire, nearly half reportedly target unmutated variant regions. Clonal diversity was possibly underestimated, and white British individuals and females predominated among donors.

Germline values: CDR1 LNHNV, CDR2 YYDKDF (reference sequence). Trimming stripped 1 base from V and 10 bases from J, with 10 bases between. This CDR3 has 12 residues. The receptor comes from an adult in good health. The chain is built from TRBV15 and TRBJ1-2; maybe TRBD1 (5 bases). The specimen was peripheral blood, collected on day 0 of AZD1222 vaccination. The CDR3 sequence is CATSRAGLDYTF. The DNA for the CDR3 is TGTGCCACCAGCAGAGCAGGGTTGGACTACACCTTC.